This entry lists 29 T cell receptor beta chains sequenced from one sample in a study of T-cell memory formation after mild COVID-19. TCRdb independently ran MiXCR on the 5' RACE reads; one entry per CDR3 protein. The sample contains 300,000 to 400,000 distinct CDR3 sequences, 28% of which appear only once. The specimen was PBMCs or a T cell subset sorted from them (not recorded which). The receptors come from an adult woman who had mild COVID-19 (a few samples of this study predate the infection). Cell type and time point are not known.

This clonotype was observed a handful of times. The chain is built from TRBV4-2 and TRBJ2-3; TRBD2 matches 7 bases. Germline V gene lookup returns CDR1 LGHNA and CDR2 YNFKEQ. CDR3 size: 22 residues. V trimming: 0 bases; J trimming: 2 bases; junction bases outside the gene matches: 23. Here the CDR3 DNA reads TGTGCCAGCAGCCAAGATCTTCTTCGTCATAGATCGGGGAGGGCAAACACAGATACGCAGTATTTT. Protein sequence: CASSQDLLRHRSGRANTDTQYF.

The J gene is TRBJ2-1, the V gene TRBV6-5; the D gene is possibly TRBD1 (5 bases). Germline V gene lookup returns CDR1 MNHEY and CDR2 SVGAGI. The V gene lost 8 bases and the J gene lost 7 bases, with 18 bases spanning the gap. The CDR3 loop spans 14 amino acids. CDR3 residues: CASRRRSQGNEQFF. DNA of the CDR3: TGTGCCAGCCGCAGGCGCTCCCAGGGAAATGAGCAGTTCTTC.

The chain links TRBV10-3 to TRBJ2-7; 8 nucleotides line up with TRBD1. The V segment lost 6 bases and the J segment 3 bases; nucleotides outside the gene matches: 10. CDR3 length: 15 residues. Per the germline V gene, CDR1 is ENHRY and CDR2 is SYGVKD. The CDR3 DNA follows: TGTGCCATCAGAGAACCGGGACAGGCCCACTACGAGCAGTACTTC. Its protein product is CAIREPGQAHYEQYF.

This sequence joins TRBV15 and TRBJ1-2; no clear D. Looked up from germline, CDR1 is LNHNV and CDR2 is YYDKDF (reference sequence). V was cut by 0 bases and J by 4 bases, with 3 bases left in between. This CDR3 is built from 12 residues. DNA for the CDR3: TGTGCCACCAGCAGAGACAGCTATGGCTACACCTTC. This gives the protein CATSRDSYGYTF.

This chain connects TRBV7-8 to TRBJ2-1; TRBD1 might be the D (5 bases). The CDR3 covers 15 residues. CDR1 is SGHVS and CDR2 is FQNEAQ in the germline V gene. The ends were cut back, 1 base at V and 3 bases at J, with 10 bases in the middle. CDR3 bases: TGTGCCAGCAGCTTAGAAGGCAGGGACTACAATGAGCAGTTCTTC. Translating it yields CASSLEGRDYNEQFF.

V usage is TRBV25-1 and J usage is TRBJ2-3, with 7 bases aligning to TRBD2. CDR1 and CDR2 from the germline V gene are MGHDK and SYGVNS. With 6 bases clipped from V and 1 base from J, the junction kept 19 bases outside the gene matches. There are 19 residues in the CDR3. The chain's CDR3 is CASSTARTSRWGRTDTQYF. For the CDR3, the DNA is TGTGCCAGCAGCACAGCTCGGACTAGTCGGTGGGGTCGCACAGATACGCAGTATTTT.

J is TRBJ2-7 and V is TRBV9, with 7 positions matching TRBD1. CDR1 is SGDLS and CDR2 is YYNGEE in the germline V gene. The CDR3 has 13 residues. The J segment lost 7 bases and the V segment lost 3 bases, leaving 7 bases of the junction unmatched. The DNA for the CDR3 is TGTGCCAGCAGCGCACAGGGGTGGGGGGAGCAGTACTTC. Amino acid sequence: CASSAQGWGEQYF.

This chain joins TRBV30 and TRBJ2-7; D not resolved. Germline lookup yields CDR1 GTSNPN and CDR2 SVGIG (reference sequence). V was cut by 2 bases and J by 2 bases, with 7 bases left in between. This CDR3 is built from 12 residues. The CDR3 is CAWSSDTYEQYF. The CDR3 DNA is TGTGCCTGGAGTTCAGATACCTACGAGCAGTACTTC.

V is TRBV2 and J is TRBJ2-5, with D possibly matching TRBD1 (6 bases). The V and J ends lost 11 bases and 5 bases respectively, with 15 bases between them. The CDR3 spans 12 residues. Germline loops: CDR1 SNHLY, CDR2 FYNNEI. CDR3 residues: CARRDNGETQYF. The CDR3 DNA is TGTGCCCGACGGGACAATGGGGAGACCCAGTACTTC.

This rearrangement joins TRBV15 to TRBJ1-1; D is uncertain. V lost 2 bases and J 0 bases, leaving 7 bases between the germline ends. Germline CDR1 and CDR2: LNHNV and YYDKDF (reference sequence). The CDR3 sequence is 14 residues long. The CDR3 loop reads CATSRSKMNTEAFF. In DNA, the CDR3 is TGTGCCACCAGCAGATCCAAGATGAACACTGAAGCTTTCTTT. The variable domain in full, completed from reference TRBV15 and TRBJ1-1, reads DAMVIQNPRYQVTQFGKPVTLSCSQTLNHNVMYWYQQKSSQAPKLLFHYYDKDFNNEADTPDNFQSRRPNTSFCFLDIRSPGLGDTAMYLCATSRSKMNTEAFFGQGTRLTVV.

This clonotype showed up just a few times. Here the CDR3 reads CASSPTHPTLEQFF. CDR3 DNA sequence: TGTGCCAGCAGCCCGACGCATCCGACACTTGAGCAGTTCTTC. V is TRBV14 and J is TRBJ2-1; D gene ambiguous. Trimming shortened V by 4 bases and J by 9 bases, and 16 bases separated the two germline ends. The V gene's germline CDR1 is SGHDN and CDR2 FVKESK. The CDR3 sequence is 14 residues long.

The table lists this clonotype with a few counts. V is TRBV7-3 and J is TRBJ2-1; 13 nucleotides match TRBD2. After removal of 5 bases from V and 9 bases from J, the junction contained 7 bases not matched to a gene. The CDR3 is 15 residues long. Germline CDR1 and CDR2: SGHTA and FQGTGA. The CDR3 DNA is TGTGCCAGCAGCACAGGGGGGACTAGCGGGATTGAGCAGTTCTTC. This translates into CASSTGGTSGIEQFF.

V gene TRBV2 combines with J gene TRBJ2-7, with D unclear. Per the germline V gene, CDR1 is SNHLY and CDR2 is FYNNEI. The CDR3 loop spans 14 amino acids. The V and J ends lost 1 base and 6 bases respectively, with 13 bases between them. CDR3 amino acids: CASSEGSRSGEQYF. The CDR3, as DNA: TGTGCCAGCAGTGAAGGAAGTCGATCCGGCGAGCAGTACTTC.

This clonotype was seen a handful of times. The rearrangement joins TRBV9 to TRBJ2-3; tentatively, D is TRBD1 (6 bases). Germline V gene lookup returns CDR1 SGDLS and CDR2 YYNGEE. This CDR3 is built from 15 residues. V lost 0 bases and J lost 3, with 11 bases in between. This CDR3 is CASSVGTGTTDTQYF. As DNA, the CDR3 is TGTGCCAGCAGCGTAGGAACAGGGACGACAGATACGCAGTATTTT. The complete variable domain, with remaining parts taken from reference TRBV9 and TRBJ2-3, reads DSGVTQTPKHLITATGQRVTLRCSPRSGDLSVYWYQQSLDQGLQFLIQYYNGEERAKGNILERFSAQQFPDLHSELNLSSLELGDSALYFCASSVGTGTTDTQYFGPGTRLTVL.

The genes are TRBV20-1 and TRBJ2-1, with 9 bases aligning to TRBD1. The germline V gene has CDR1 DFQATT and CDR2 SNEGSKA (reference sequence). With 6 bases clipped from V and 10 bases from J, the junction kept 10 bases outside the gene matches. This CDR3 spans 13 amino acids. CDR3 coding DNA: TGCAGTGCCAATGGGACAGGGCTTGAAGAGCAGTTCTTC. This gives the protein CSANGTGLEEQFF.

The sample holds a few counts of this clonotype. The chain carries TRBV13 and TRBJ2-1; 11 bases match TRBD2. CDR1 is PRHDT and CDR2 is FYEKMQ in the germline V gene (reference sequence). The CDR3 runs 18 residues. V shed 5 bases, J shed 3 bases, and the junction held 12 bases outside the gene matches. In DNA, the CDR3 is TGTGCCAGCAGCCCTTTTAGCGGGGGGGCGGAGGGCTACAATGAGCAGTTCTTC. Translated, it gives CASSPFSGGAEGYNEQFF.

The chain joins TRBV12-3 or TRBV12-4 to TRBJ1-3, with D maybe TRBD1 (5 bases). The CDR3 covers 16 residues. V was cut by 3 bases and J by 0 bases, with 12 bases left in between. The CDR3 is CASSFGGTYSGNTIYF. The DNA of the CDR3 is TGTGCCAGCAGTTTCGGCGGGACGTACTCTGGAAACACCATATATTTT.

The CDR3 DNA is TGCAGTGCCGCCACTAGCGGTTTCTACAATGAGCAGTTCTTC. Translating it yields CSAATSGFYNEQFF. V usage is TRBV20-1 and J usage is TRBJ2-1; 8 bases are shared with TRBD2. The junction had 7 bases not matched to a gene; V was cut back by 6 bases and J by 3 bases. This CDR3 comprises 14 residues. From germline, CDR1 is DFQATT and CDR2 SNEGSKA (reference sequence).

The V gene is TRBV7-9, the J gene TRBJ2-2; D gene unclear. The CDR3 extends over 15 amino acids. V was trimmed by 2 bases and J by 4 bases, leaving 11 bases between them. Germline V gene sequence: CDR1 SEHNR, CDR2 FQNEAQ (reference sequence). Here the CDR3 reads CASSLSRVGTGELFF. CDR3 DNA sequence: TGTGCCAGCAGCTTAAGTCGCGTCGGCACCGGGGAGCTGTTTTTT.

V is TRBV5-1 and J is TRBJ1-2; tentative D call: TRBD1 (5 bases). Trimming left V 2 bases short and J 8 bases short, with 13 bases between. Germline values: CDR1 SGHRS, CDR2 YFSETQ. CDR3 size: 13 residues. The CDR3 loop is CASSLRDRRGYTF. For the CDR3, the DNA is TGCGCCAGCAGCTTAAGGGACCGGCGAGGCTACACCTTC.

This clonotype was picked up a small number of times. CDR3 in amino acids: CASSGGATQETQYF. In DNA, the CDR3 is TGTGCCAGCAGCGGGGGGGCTACCCAAGAGACCCAGTACTTC. This sequence joins TRBV7-9 and TRBJ2-5; possibly TRBD2 for D (7 bases). Germline V gene data show CDR1 as SEHNR and CDR2 as FQNEAQ (reference sequence). This CDR3 has 14 amino acids. V was shortened by 5 bases and J by 1 base, with 11 bases between the two germline ends.

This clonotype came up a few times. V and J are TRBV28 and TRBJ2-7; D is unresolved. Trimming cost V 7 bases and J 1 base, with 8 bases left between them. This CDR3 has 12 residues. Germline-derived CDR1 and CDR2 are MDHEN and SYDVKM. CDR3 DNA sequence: TGTGCCAGCAAATGGGGTTCCTACGAGCAGTACTTC. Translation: CASKWGSYEQYF.

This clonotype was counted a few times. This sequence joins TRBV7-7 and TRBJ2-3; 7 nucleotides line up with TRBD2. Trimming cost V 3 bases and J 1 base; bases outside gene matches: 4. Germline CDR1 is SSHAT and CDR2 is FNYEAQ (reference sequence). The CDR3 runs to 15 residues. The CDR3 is CASSLGGSRTDTQYF. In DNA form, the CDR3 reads TGTGCCAGCAGCTTGGGAGGGTCCCGCACAGATACGCAGTATTTT.

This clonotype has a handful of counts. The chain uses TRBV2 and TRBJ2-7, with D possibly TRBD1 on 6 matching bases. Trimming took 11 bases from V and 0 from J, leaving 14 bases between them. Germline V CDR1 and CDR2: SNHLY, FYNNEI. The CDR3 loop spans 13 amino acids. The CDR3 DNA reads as TGTGCCGGCGCGACAGGTTTCTCCTACGAGCAGTACTTC. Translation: CAGATGFSYEQYF. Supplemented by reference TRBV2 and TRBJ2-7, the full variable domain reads EPEVTQTPSHQVTQMGQEVILRCVPISNHLYFYWYRQILGQKVEFLVSFYNNEISEKSEIFDDQFSVERPDGSNFTLKIRSTKLEDSAMYFCAGATGFSYEQYFGPGTRLTVT.

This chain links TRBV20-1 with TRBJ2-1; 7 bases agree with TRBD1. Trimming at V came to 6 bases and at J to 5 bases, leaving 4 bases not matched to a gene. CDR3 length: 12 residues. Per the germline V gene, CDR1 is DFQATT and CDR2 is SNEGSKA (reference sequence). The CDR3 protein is CSAPGQHNEQFF. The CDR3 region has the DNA TGCAGTGCACCGGGACAGCACAATGAGCAGTTCTTC.

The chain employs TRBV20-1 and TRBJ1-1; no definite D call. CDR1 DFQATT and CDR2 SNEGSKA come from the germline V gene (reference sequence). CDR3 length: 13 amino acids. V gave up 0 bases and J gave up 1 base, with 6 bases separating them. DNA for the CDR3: TGCAGTGCTAGAGATCGGGCGAACACTGAAGCTTTCTTT. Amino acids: CSARDRANTEAFF.

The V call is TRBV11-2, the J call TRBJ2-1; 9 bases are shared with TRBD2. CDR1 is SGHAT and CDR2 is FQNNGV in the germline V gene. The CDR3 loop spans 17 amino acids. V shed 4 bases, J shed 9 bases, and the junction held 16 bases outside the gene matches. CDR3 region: CASSSKVAGAIRTEQFF. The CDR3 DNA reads TGTGCCAGCAGCTCCAAGGTAGCGGGAGCGATCCGCACTGAGCAGTTCTTC.

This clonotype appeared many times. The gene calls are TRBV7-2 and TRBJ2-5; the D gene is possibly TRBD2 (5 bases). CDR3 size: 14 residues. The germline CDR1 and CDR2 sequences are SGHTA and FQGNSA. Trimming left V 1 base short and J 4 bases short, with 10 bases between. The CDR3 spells CASSLVAGGETQYF. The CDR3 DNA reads TGTGCCAGCAGCTTAGTCGCCGGAGGAGAGACCCAGTACTTC.

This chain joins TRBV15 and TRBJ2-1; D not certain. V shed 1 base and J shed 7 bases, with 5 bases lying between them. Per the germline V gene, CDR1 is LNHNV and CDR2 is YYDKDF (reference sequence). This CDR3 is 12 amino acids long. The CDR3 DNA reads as TGTGCCACCAGCAGAGCAGAGAATGAGCAGTTCTTC. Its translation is CATSRAENEQFF.